The rows below give T cell receptor beta chains drawn from one sample of a study of CXCR3-negative and CXCR3-positive naive CD8 T cells. For each CDR3 protein, TCRdb gives one entry from its re-call of the 5' RACE reads, without DNA. The sample data list some 130,000 distinct CDR3 sequences. The sample taken for sequencing was naive CXCR3- CD8+ T cells from blood. The origin of the receptors is a human donor in good health. Some clones in this sample may be carry-over from other donors' samples. The CDR3 runs from the conserved cysteine through the conserved F or W. Only some rows state a clone size, as once, few, many or a class for expanded clones.

V: TRBV6-6; J: TRBJ2-3; size: -; CDR3: CASSFRNFDTQYF
V: TRBV28; J: TRBJ2-2; size: -; CDR3: CASSKLTGWDTGELFF
V: TRBV5-1; J: TRBJ2-7; size: -; CDR3: CASSLSRGAYEQYF
V: TRBV7-9; J: TRBJ2-5; size: -; CDR3: CASSPRDPRGGTQYF
V: TRBV10-2; J: TRBJ2-2; size: -; CDR3: CASRGAPSNTGELFF
V: TRBV29-1; J: TRBJ2-1; size: medium-sized; CDR3: CSVESSEGWQFF
V: TRBV21-1; J: TRBJ2-1; size: -; CDR3: CASSARLAGGFNEQFF
V: TRBV9; J: TRBJ2-7; size: -; CDR3: CASSVGDNYEQYF
V: TRBV12-3/TRBV12-4; J: TRBJ2-7; size: -; CDR3: CASSPGGTYEQYF
V: TRBV6-6; J: TRBJ2-1; size: -; CDR3: CASSPVGAYNEQFF
V: TRBV29-1; J: TRBJ2-3; size: -; CDR3: CSVAPGEGGTDTQYF
V: TRBV29-1; J: TRBJ2-2; size: -; CDR3: CSVVEAGSTGELFF
V: TRBV5-4; J: TRBJ2-1; size: -; CDR3: CASSPGWRREYNEQFF
V: TRBV7-9; J: TRBJ2-1; size: -; CDR3: CASSLGAASGDRGDNEQFF
V: TRBV7-6; J: TRBJ2-1; size: -; CDR3: CASSQPPGTVYNEQFF
V: TRBV12-3/TRBV12-4; J: TRBJ2-3; size: -; CDR3: CASSPDSNTDTQYF
V: TRBV9; J: TRBJ2-1; size: -; CDR3: CASSVRLTGPYNEQFF
V: TRBV28; J: TRBJ2-1; size: -; CDR3: CGSIREDPKQFF
V: TRBV11-3; J: TRBJ2-1; size: -; CDR3: CASSLDETGVDNEQFF